Only one count was recorded for the clone carrying this TCR beta chain. Other DNA sequences in the sample encode the same CDR3. These data are taken from a study of blood T cell repertoires in COVID-19. In the study overall: Sites in the United States, Italy and Spain provided acute and convalescent COVID-19 samples. T cells, B-cell-depleted T cells, or PBMCs provided the cDNA or gDNA that served as material.

Patients in Seattle were enrolled during active infection, then followed longitudinally. The V gene's germline CDR1 is DFQATT and CDR2 SNEGSKA (reference sequence). Unmatched junction bases numbered 7, after V lost 3 bases and J lost 6 bases. The CDR3 totals 14 residues. Sequencing was performed with immunoSEQ multiplex PCR; in TCRdb, only in-frame clones are kept and a portion is missing. The repertoire holds about 170,000 clones, with 92% as singletons. The origin of this receptor is a man aged 30 to 45 with COVID-19, enrolled during active disease. The gene calls are TRBV20-1 and TRBJ1-5, with TRBD1 matching 8 bases. Material for sequencing was peripheral blood. CDR3 nucleotide sequence: TGCAGTGCTAGTTGGCAGGGGGCGGGTCAGCCCCAGCATTTT. It codes for CSASWQGAGQPQHF.